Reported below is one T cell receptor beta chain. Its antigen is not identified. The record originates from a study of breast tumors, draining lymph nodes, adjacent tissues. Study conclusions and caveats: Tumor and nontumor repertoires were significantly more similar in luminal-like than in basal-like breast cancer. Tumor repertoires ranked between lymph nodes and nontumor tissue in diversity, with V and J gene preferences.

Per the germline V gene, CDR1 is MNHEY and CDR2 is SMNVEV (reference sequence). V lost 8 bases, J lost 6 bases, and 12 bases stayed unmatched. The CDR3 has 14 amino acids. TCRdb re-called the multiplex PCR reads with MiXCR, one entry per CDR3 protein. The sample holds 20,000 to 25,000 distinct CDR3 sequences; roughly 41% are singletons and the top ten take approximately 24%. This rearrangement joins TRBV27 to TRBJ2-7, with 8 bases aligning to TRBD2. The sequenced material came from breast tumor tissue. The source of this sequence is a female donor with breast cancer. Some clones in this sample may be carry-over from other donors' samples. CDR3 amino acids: CASSVSGINCEQYF. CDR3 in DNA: TGTGCCAGCTCCGTTAGCGGGATAAATTGCGAGCAGTACTTC.